This TCR beta chain is drawn from a study of blood T cells in healthy people across ages. It was with a sample-barcoded 5' primer and a J-beta primer mix that a second PCR of about 6 to 11 cycles was run. TCRdb redid the calling of the 5' RACE reads with MiXCR, one entry per CDR3 protein. The sample comprises 1.5 million to 2 million distinct CDR3 sequences, approximately 30% of which are singletons, and around 7.7% rests with the top ten. The authors extracted at least 6 micrograms of total RNA per sample. Looked up from germline, CDR1 is MNHEY and CDR2 is SMNVEV (reference sequence). The CDR3 totals 13 residues. Trimming cost V 7 bases and J 5 bases, with 14 bases left between them.

The sample consisted of blood. The V gene is TRBV27, the J gene TRBJ2-5; the D gene is possibly TRBD1 (5 bases). The sequence was collected from a young woman in good health. CDR3 sequence reads: CASMQGIGETQYF. CDR3 nucleotide sequence: TGTGCCAGCATGCAGGGTATTGGGGAGACCCAGTACTTC.